What follows are 8 T cell receptor beta chains derived from one specimen sequenced in a study of PD-1 blockade in classical Hodgkin lymphoma. Sequenced by immunoSEQ multiplex PCR; TCRdb stores in-frame clones only, minus some. This table has 6,000 to 7,500 clones, approximately 77% appearing once. With no exception, relapse followed autologous stem cell transplantation in all patients, and brentuximab vedotin exposure varied. The input for sequencing was peripheral blood mononuclear cells (PBMCs), taken at baseline. These receptors came from a human donor with classical Hodgkin lymphoma.

V and J are TRBV4-1 and TRBJ1-1, with D perhaps TRBD1 (5 bases). Germline CDR1 and CDR2: MGHRA and YSYEKL. The CDR3 runs 14 residues. The ends were cut back, 3 bases at V and 5 bases at J, with 13 bases in the middle. The CDR3 sequence: CASSHQVGVTEAFF. CDR3 DNA sequence: TGCGCCAGCAGCCATCAGGTGGGGGTTACTGAAGCTTTCTTT.

This clone was detected a few times. The genes are TRBV6-5 and TRBJ1-3; D is uncertain. This CDR3 is 13 amino acids long. Trimming left V 0 bases short and J 8 bases short, with 8 bases between. The V gene's germline CDR1 is MNHEY and CDR2 SVGAGI. The CDR3 reads CASSYSSFHTIYF. The CDR3 nucleotides read TGTGCCAGCAGTTACTCCTCGTTCCACACCATATATTTT.

The V gene is TRBV4-1, the J gene TRBJ2-1; possible D gene TRBD1, 6 bases. With 1 base removed from V and 8 bases from J, the gap between germline ends came to 24 bases. Germline V CDR1 and CDR2: MGHRA, YSYEKL. There are 18 residues in the CDR3. The CDR3 DNA reads TGCGCCAGCAGCCAAGTCTACCTCTTGGGCGGAGCAGGGGATGAGCAGTTCTTC. It encodes CASSQVYLLGGAGDEQFF.

This clone was counted once. V is TRBV27 and J is TRBJ1-4; 9 bases align to TRBD1. Germline V gene sequence: CDR1 MNHEY, CDR2 SMNVEV (reference sequence). This CDR3 comprises 15 residues. The V and J ends lost 5 bases and 8 bases, in that order; junction bases with no gene match: 9. For the CDR3, the DNA is TGTGCCAGCAGTACCGGACAGGGGCGAAGGGAAAAACTGTTTTTT. Protein product: CASSTGQGRREKLFF.

This chain connects TRBV18 to TRBJ1-4; D not resolved. V was pared by 0 bases and J by 8 bases, with 10 bases between. CDR3 length equals 14 residues. CDR1 and CDR2 (germline): KGHSH, LQKENI. CDR3 sequence: CASSPPEGFEKLFF. CDR3 DNA sequence: TGTGCCAGCTCACCACCGGAGGGCTTCGAAAAACTGTTTTTT.

V and J are TRBV5-4 and TRBJ2-3; 10 nucleotides line up with TRBD1. Trimming took 4 bases from V and 1 from J; bases not matched to a gene: 6. The germline V gene has CDR1 SGHNT and CDR2 YYREEE (reference sequence). The CDR3 is 16 amino acids. The CDR3 DNA reads as TGTGCCAGCAGCCCGAGGGGGACAGGGGGCACAGATACGCAGTATTTT. It codes for CASSPRGTGGTDTQYF.

CDR3 residues: CASSLLSYEQYF. In DNA, the CDR3 is TGTGCCAGCAGTTTGCTCTCCTACGAGCAGTACTTC. The V call is TRBV27, the J call TRBJ2-7, with D hard to call. The CDR3 loop spans 12 amino acids. V shed 3 bases and J shed 0 bases, with 3 bases lying between them. Germline lookup yields CDR1 MNHEY and CDR2 SMNVEV (reference sequence).

The rearrangement links TRBV6-6 to TRBJ2-7; the D gene is possibly TRBD1 (6 bases). CDR1 and CDR2 (germline): MNHNY, SVGAGI (reference sequence). The germline V and J ends were trimmed by 6 bases and 1 base, with 16 bases remaining between them. CDR3 length: 15 residues. CDR3 in amino acids: CASSQDSQFSYEQYF. CDR3 bases: TGTGCCAGCAGCCAGGACAGCCAATTTTCCTACGAGCAGTACTTC.